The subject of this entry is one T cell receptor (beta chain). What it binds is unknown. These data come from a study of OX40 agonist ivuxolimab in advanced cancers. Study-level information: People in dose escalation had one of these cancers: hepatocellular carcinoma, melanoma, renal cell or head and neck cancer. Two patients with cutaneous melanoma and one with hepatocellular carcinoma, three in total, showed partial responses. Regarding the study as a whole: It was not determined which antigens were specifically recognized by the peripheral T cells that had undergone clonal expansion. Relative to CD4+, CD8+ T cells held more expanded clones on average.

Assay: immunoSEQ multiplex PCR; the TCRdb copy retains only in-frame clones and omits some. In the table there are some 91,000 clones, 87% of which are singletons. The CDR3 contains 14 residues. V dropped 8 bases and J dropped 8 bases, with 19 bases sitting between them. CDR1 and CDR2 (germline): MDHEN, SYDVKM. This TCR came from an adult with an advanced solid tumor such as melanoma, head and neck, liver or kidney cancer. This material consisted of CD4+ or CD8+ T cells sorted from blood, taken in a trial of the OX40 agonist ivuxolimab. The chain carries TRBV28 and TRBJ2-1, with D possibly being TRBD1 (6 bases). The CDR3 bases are TGTGCCAGCCACCCGCAGGGGTTAGGGGATGAGCAGTTCTTC. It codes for CASHPQGLGDEQFF.